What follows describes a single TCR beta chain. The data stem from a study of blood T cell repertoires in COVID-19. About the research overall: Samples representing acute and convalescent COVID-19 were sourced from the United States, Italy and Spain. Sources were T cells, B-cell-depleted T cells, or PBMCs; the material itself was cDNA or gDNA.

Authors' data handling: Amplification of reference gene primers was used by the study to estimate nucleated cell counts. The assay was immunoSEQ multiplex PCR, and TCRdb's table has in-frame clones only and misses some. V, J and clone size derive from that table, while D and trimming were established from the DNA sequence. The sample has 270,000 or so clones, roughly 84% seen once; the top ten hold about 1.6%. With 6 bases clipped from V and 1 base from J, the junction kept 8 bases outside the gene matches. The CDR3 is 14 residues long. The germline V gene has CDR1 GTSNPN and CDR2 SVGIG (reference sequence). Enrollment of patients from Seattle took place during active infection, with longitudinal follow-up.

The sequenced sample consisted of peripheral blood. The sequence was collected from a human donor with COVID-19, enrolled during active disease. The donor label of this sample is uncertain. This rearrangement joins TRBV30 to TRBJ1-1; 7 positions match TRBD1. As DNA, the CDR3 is TGTGCCTGTAAGAACTACAGGGGGAACACTGAAGCTTTCTTT. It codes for CACKNYRGNTEAFF.